The rows below give T cell receptor beta chains drawn from one sample of a study of persistence of HIV-infected CD4 T cells. Method: immunoSEQ multiplex PCR; TCRdb's copy keeps in-frame clones and lacks some. Of roughly 13,000 clones in the sample, roughly 62% were seen once. What these receptors recognize is not known. This specimen consisted of CD4+ T cells sorted from PBMCs after approximately 19-hour stimulation, obtained from a patient who received antiretroviral therapy. Receptors were obtained from an adult man with HIV who was CMV-seropositive. Both conserved end residues are part of each CDR3. Each record gives: D gene, V gene, J gene, clone size, CDR3 protein, CDR3 DNA. A D gene is named only where the DNA matches it firmly. Where a row states a size, it is once, few, many or the class of an expanded clone; other rows omit it.

TRBD1	TRBV11-1	TRBJ1-1	-	CASSATQGGNTEAFF	TGTGCCAGCAGCGCAACTCAGGGGGGCAACACTGAAGCTTTCTTT
-	TRBV5-6	TRBJ1-5	-	CASSPGLYSNQPQHF	TGTGCCAGCAGCCCGGGCCTTTATAGCAATCAGCCCCAGCATTTT
-	TRBV4-1	TRBJ1-4	-	CASSSRGGRSNEKLFF	TGCGCCAGCAGCTCACGAGGAGGGCGGAGTAATGAAAAACTGTTTTTT
-	TRBV7-2	TRBJ1-1	-	CASSDPFFSGMNTEAFF	TGTGCCAGCAGCGATCCCTTTTTCTCGGGTATGAACACTGAAGCTTTCTTT
-	TRBV5-1	TRBJ1-1	-	CASSPGSAPGSTEAFF	TGCGCCAGCAGCCCAGGCAGTGCCCCGGGGAGCACTGAAGCTTTCTTT
-	TRBV24-1	TRBJ2-1	-	CATSDPRGPYNEQFF	TGTGCCACCAGTGATCCCCGAGGGCCCTACAATGAGCAGTTCTTC
-	TRBV18	TRBJ1-2	once	CASSPLQGDGYTF	TGTGCCAGCTCACCACTACAGGGAGACGGCTACACCTTC
TRBD1	TRBV5-6	TRBJ1-1	-	CASTADRVNTEAFF	TGTGCCAGCACCGCTGACAGGGTCAACACTGAAGCTTTCTTT
TRBD1	TRBV5-1	TRBJ2-7	-	CASAKAGGAEQYF	TGCGCCAGCGCCAAAGCAGGGGGCGCCGAGCAGTACTTC
TRBD1	TRBV11-3	TRBJ1-1	-	CASSPGTGGGTEAFF	TGTGCCAGCAGCCCAGGGACAGGGGGCGGCACTGAAGCTTTCTTT
TRBD1	TRBV6-6	TRBJ1-5	-	CASSYGQGNQPQHF	TGTGCCAGCAGTTACGGACAGGGTAATCAGCCCCAGCATTTT
-	TRBV7-9	TRBJ2-7	-	CASSLSRPPQVSSYEQYF	TGTGCCAGCAGCTTAAGCCGGCCCCCCCAAGTGAGCTCCTACGAGCAGTACTTC
TRBD1	TRBV27	TRBJ2-2	-	CASRYLTGGADTGELFF	TGTGCCAGCAGATATCTTACAGGGGGCGCGGACACCGGGGAGCTGTTTTTT
-	TRBV7-8	TRBJ1-1	-	CASSLARGVAEAFF	TGTGCCAGCAGCTTAGCTAGGGGGGTTGCGGAAGCTTTCTTT
-	TRBV3-1/TRBV3-2	TRBJ2-7	-	CASSQGENRPNYF	TGTGCCAGCAGCCAAGGGGAAAACAGGCCTAATTACTTC
-	TRBV6-5	TRBJ1-6	-	CASSSSRRDSPLHF	TGTGCCAGCAGTTCCTCCAGGCGGGATTCACCCCTCCACTTT
-	TRBV4-2	TRBJ2-1	-	CASSQLGGAHGNEQFF	TGTGCCAGCAGCCAACTTGGTGGGGCCCACGGCAATGAGCAGTTCTTC
-	TRBV5-1	TRBJ2-7	-	CASRKAESSYEQYF	TGCGCCAGCAGGAAGGCCGAGAGCTCCTACGAGCAGTACTTC
-	TRBV14	TRBJ1-1	-	CASSRRPLGTEAFF	TGTGCCAGCAGCCGCCGGCCCCTGGGCACTGAAGCTTTCTTT
TRBD2	TRBV7-9	TRBJ2-5	-	CASSRLAGQETQYF	TGTGCCAGCAGCCGACTAGCGGGCCAAGAGACCCAGTACTTC
TRBD2	TRBV25-1	TRBJ2-3	-	CASSATSLTDTQYF	TGTGCCAGCAGTGCGACTAGCCTCACAGATACGCAGTATTTT
TRBD1	TRBV28	TRBJ2-2	-	CASSSSGQGDRELFF	TGTGCCAGCAGTTCCTCGGGACAGGGCGATAGGGAGCTGTTTTTT
-	TRBV12-3/TRBV12-4	TRBJ1-5	-	CASSTYGGGPQHF	TGTGCCAGCAGTACCTACGGTGGAGGGCCCCAGCATTTT
TRBD1	TRBV5-1	TRBJ2-7	-	CASSLGRDRVSYEQYF	TGCGCCAGCAGCTTGGGCCGGGACAGGGTTTCCTACGAGCAGTACTTC
-	TRBV5-1	TRBJ2-1	-	CASSLGVVNEQFF	TGCGCCAGCAGCTTGGGAGTAGTCAATGAGCAGTTCTTC
TRBD2	TRBV7-9	TRBJ2-1	-	CASSTGTSGREQFF	TGTGCCAGCAGCACCGGGACTAGCGGGAGGGAGCAGTTCTTC
-	TRBV4-1	TRBJ1-1	-	CASRVGMNTEAFF	TGCGCCAGCAGGGTAGGGATGAACACTGAAGCTTTCTTT
-	TRBV11-1	TRBJ2-6	-	CATEPGNGANVLTF	TGTGCCACGGAACCGGGGAATGGGGCCAACGTCCTGACTTTC
-	TRBV19	TRBJ2-5	-	CASSRWETQYF	TGTGCCAGCTCCCGGTGGGAGACCCAGTACTTC
-	TRBV29-1	TRBJ1-2	-	CSGGLGGHGYTF	TGCAGCGGGGGACTGGGGGGTCATGGCTACACCTTC
-	TRBV12-3/TRBV12-4	TRBJ2-3	-	CASSLEPWDTQYF	TGTGCCAGCAGTTTAGAGCCTTGGGATACGCAGTATTTT
-	TRBV6-2/TRBV6-3	TRBJ2-1	-	CASSYRSYNEQFF	TGTGCCAGCAGTTACAGGTCTTACAATGAGCAGTTCTTC
-	TRBV27	TRBJ1-1	-	CASSLGGMSEAFF	TGTGCCAGCAGTTTAGGAGGGATGAGTGAAGCTTTCTTT
-	TRBV18	TRBJ1-1	-	CASAGRGGEAFF	TGTGCCAGCGCGGGGCGGGGAGGTGAAGCTTTCTTT
TRBD1	TRBV30	TRBJ1-4	-	CAWSSGYRGRGEKLFF	TGTGCCTGGAGTTCTGGCTACAGGGGGCGCGGGGAAAAACTGTTTTTT
-	TRBV5-1	TRBJ2-3	once	CASTGDPRTDTQYF	TGCGCCAGCACCGGGGACCCACGCACAGATACGCAGTATTTT
TRBD2	TRBV27	TRBJ2-1	few	CASSTYSSGGGNEQFF	TGTGCCAGCAGTACCTACTCTAGCGGGGGGGGAAATGAGCAGTTCTTC
TRBD1	TRBV11-2	TRBJ2-7	-	CASSSGTGRSYEQYF	TGTGCCAGCAGCTCGGGGACAGGGAGATCCTACGAGCAGTACTTC
-	TRBV18	TRBJ2-7	-	CASSPIRETAEQYF	TGTGCCAGCTCACCAATCCGGGAGACCGCCGAGCAGTACTTC
-	TRBV12-3/TRBV12-4	TRBJ1-1	-	CASNGDGLTEAFF	TGTGCCAGCAATGGGGACGGGCTCACTGAAGCTTTCTTT
TRBD1	TRBV12-3/TRBV12-4	TRBJ1-2	-	CASSPGQGYGYTF	TGTGCCAGCAGTCCTGGACAGGGCTATGGCTACACCTTC
-	TRBV6-4	TRBJ2-2	few	CASSDEWHSAGELFF	TGTGCCAGCAGTGACGAGTGGCATTCCGCCGGGGAGCTGTTTTTT
-	TRBV29-1	TRBJ2-5	-	CSVGRGQETQYF	TGCAGCGTTGGCCGGGGTCAAGAGACCCAGTACTTC
TRBD1	TRBV25-1	TRBJ1-1	-	CASRGRSGTGTTEAFF	TGTGCCAGCAGGGGGAGATCCGGGACAGGGACCACTGAAGCTTTCTTT
TRBD1	TRBV5-1	TRBJ1-3	-	CASSLDRGLDTIYF	TGCGCCAGCAGCTTGGACAGGGGGCTGGACACCATATATTTT
-	TRBV15	TRBJ1-2	once	CATSRDGMAGGGYTF	TGTGCCACCAGCAGAGATGGCATGGCAGGTGGTGGCTACACCTTC
-	TRBV19	TRBJ2-7	once	CASSIDLPHRGTYEQYF	TGTGCCAGTAGTATAGACCTGCCCCACCGGGGGACCTACGAGCAGTACTTC
-	TRBV29-1	TRBJ2-7	-	CSVEDKEARGPYEQYF	TGCAGCGTTGAAGATAAGGAGGCTAGGGGCCCCTACGAGCAGTACTTC
-	TRBV7-9	TRBJ1-1	-	CASSLSRGAEAFF	TGTGCCAGCAGCCTATCAAGGGGAGCTGAAGCTTTCTTT
-	TRBV2	TRBJ2-7	few	CASSVVRASYEQYF	TGTGCCAGCAGTGTGGTCAGGGCATCCTACGAGCAGTACTTC
-	TRBV14	TRBJ2-3	medium-sized	CASSPSSHTDTQYF	TGTGCCAGCAGCCCTAGCAGTCACACAGATACGCAGTATTTT
-	TRBV15	TRBJ1-4	few	CATSREVAYGHEKLFF	TGTGCCACCAGCAGAGAAGTGGCCTATGGCCATGAAAAACTGTTTTTT
-	TRBV7-2	TRBJ1-2	-	CASSRDSSPNYGYTF	TGTGCCAGCAGCCGCGACAGCTCACCTAACTATGGCTACACCTTC
-	TRBV2	TRBJ1-5	-	CASRSTVSNQPQHF	TGTGCCAGCAGATCGACGGTTAGCAATCAGCCCCAGCATTTT
-	TRBV7-2	TRBJ1-6	once	CASSLGFGLNSPLHF	TGTGCCAGCAGCTTAGGTTTCGGGTTAAATTCACCCCTCCACTTT
TRBD1	TRBV30	TRBJ1-2	-	CAWRRTGHYGYTF	TGTGCCTGGAGAAGGACAGGGCACTATGGCTACACCTTC
TRBD1	TRBV6-5	TRBJ1-2	-	CASGKTGERPYTF	TGTGCCAGCGGAAAAACAGGGGAGAGGCCCTACACCTTC
-	TRBV2	TRBJ1-5	-	CASASGGAGGNQPQHF	TGTGCCAGCGCCTCCGGGGGCGCGGGAGGCAATCAGCCCCAGCATTTT
-	TRBV29-1	TRBJ2-3	few	CSVASDSSTDTQYF	TGCAGCGTTGCCTCGGACAGTAGCACAGATACGCAGTATTTT
TRBD1	TRBV27	TRBJ1-5	-	CASSSLTGAFNQPQHF	TGTGCCAGCAGTTCCCTGACAGGGGCATTCAATCAGCCCCAGCATTTT